This T cell receptor (beta chain) was profiled in a study of blood T cells in healthy people across ages. Study results and limitations: Roughly linear age-related decline in beta diversity appeared, significant by age approximately 41.

Primed by a sample-barcoded 5' primer and a J-beta primer mix, a second PCR proceeded for 7 to 11 cycles. TCRdb re-analysed the 5' RACE reads in MiXCR, keeping a single row per CDR3 protein. The sample records 720,000 or so distinct CDR3 sequences, approximately 40% being singletons. About this clonotype itself: Its matching antigen is unknown.

The J segment lost 1 base and the V segment lost 7 bases, leaving 9 bases of the junction unmatched. The V gene's germline CDR1 is MNHEY and CDR2 SVGEGT. The CDR3 is 16 residues long. This clonotype originated in an older man in good health. The sample was blood. The chain couples TRBV6-2 or TRBV6-3 to TRBJ1-5, with 8 bases fitting TRBD1. The CDR3 is CASTIKTGVSNQPQHF. In nucleotides, the CDR3 is TGTGCCAGCACAATTAAGACAGGGGTCAGCAATCAGCCCCAGCATTTT.